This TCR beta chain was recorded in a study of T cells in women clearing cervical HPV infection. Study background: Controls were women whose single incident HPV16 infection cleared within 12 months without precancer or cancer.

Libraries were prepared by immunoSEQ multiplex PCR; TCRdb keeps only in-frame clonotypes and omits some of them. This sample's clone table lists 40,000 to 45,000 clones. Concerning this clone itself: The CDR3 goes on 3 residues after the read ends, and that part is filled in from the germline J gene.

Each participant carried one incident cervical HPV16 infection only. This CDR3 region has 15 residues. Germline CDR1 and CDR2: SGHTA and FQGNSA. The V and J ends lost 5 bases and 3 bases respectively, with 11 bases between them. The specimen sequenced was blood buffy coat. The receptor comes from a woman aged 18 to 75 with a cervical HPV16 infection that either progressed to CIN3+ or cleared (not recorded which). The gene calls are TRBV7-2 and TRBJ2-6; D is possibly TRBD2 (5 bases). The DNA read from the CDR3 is TGTGCCAGCAGCCCATCCCGGGGTGGGGCCAACGTC. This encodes CASSPSRGGANV. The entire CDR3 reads CASSPSRGGANVLTF.